The 13 T cell receptor beta chains given below trace back to one sample, sequenced in a study of blood T cell repertoires in COVID-19. Data came from immunoSEQ multiplex PCR; TCRdb stores just in-frame clones and leaves some out. Among approximately 40,000 clones, 87% were seen once, and the ten largest hold approximately 5%. Sequencing was done on a sample of peripheral blood. Source of these receptors: a man aged 55 to 70 with COVID-19, enrolled during active disease.

This chain uses TRBV6-2 or TRBV6-3 with TRBJ1-1, with D tentatively TRBD1 (5 bases). V was cut by 2 bases and J by 3 bases, with 16 bases left in between. There are 16 residues in the CDR3. CDR1 and CDR2 from the germline V gene are MNHEY and SVGEGT. CDR3 nucleotide sequence: TGTGCCAGCAGTTACCCGCCCGGGGGGATGGACACTGAAGCTTTCTTT. Translation: CASSYPPGGMDTEAFF.

V usage is TRBV6-5 and J usage is TRBJ2-1, with TRBD2 identical over 10 bases. Losses at the gene ends were 7 bases for V and 0 bases for J; bases not matched to a gene: 3. The CDR3 runs to 15 residues. Germline V lookup: CDR1 MNHEY, CDR2 SVGAGI. CDR3 nucleotide sequence: TGTGCCAGCACCCGGACTAGCGGCTCCTACAATGAGCAGTTCTTC. It yields the protein CASTRTSGSYNEQFF.

This chain connects TRBV7-8 to TRBJ2-1; D remains ambiguous. This CDR3 is 13 amino acids long. V shed 2 bases and J shed 8 bases, with 10 bases lying between them. Germline CDR1 SGHVS, CDR2 FQNEAQ. The CDR3 loop is CASSLKTSDEQFF. The CDR3 DNA is TGTGCCAGCAGCTTAAAAACATCCGATGAGCAGTTCTTC.

The chain couples TRBV9 to TRBJ1-5, with TRBD1 identical over 10 bases. J was trimmed by 3 bases and V by 3 bases; bases with no gene match: 3. Germline values: CDR1 SGDLS, CDR2 YYNGEE. The CDR3 sequence is 15 residues long. CDR3 in amino acids: CASSEGQGYNQPQHF. In nucleotides, the CDR3 is TGTGCCAGCAGCGAGGGACAGGGGTACAATCAGCCCCAGCATTTT. The variable domain in full, with the rest retrieved from reference TRBV9 and TRBJ1-5, is DSGVTQTPKHLITATGQRVTLRCSPRSGDLSVYWYQQSLDQGLQFLIQYYNGEERAKGNILERFSAQQFPDLHSELNLSSLELGDSALYFCASSEGQGYNQPQHFGDGTRLSIL.

The chain combines TRBV25-1 with TRBJ1-1, with 8 bases matching TRBD1. V shed 2 bases, J shed 12 bases, and the junction held 14 bases outside the gene matches. Germline CDR1 MGHDK, CDR2 SYGVNS. This CDR3 region has 15 residues. CDR3 loop: CASSEGGWKTGEPFF. CDR3 DNA: TGTGCCAGCAGTGAAGGGGGTTGGAAGACAGGGGAGCCTTTCTTT.

The V gene is TRBV30, the J gene TRBJ2-5; unclear D gene. The length of the CDR3 is 13 residues. The V end was cut by 3 bases, the J end by 3 bases, with 11 bases between. The germline V gene encodes CDR1 GTSNPN and CDR2 SVGIG (reference sequence). DNA for the CDR3: TGTGCCTGGAGAACGAGAACTAAAGAGACCCAGTACTTC. Translation gives CAWRTRTKETQYF.

V is TRBV27 and J is TRBJ2-6; maybe TRBD2 (5 bases). Germline CDR1 reads MNHEY; CDR2 reads SMNVEV (reference sequence). The CDR3 runs 16 residues. V lost 4 bases and J lost 1, with 11 bases in between. The DNA of the CDR3 is TGTGCCAGCAGTTCGCCCCGGGAATCTGGGGCCAACGTCCTGACTTTC. Encoded protein: CASSSPRESGANVLTF.

This clone has more than one count but fewer than ten. CDR3 sequence reads: CASSEFSDGYTF. For the CDR3, the DNA is TGTGCCAGCAGTGAATTTTCAGATGGCTACACCTTC. This sequence joins TRBV25-1 and TRBJ1-2, with D uncertain. CDR3 size: 12 residues. Germline loops: CDR1 MGHDK, CDR2 SYGVNS. Trimming shortened V by 1 base and J by 6 bases, and 6 bases separated the two germline ends.

J is TRBJ2-1 and V is TRBV5-1; 9 nucleotides agree with TRBD1. CDR3 length: 15 amino acids. Germline V gene data show CDR1 as SGHRS and CDR2 as YFSETQ. Trimming took 3 bases from V and 5 from J; bases not matched to a gene: 6. CDR3 sequence (DNA): TGCGCCAGCAGCTGGGGCGGGACAGGGAACAATGAGCAGTTCTTC. Residues: CASSWGGTGNNEQFF.

The chain couples TRBV19 to TRBJ2-2; maybe TRBD1 (5 bases). The CDR3 has 13 amino acids. V was clipped by 8 bases and J by 1 base, with 8 bases between them. Germline CDR1 is LNHDA and CDR2 is SQIVND (reference sequence). The CDR3 bases are TGTGCCAGTTGCCAGGGGAACACCGGGGAGCTGTTTTTT. Translated, it gives CASCQGNTGELFF.

This clone appeared a few times. The chain has TRBV27 and TRBJ1-2, with D possibly being TRBD1 (6 bases). Germline lookup yields CDR1 MNHEY and CDR2 SMNVEV (reference sequence). V shed 6 bases and J shed 0 bases, with 17 bases lying between them. The CDR3 contains 16 residues. CDR3 region: CASSRRRGSANYGYTF. CDR3 nucleotides: TGTGCCAGCAGCCGCCGCAGGGGATCGGCTAACTATGGCTACACCTTC.

The chain recombines TRBV27 with TRBJ2-3; D is perhaps TRBD2 (6 bases). The germline V gene encodes CDR1 MNHEY and CDR2 SMNVEV (reference sequence). This CDR3 contains 15 residues. Trimming removed 2 bases at V and 5 bases at J, with 14 bases between. CDR3 nucleotides: TGTGCCAGCAGTTTAAGGGAGGCCGTAGGAGATACGCAGTATTTT. It is translated as CASSLREAVGDTQYF.

In this sample, this clone turned up a few times. This rearrangement joins TRBV6-4 to TRBJ2-1, with 10 nucleotides matching TRBD2. The germline V gene encodes CDR1 MRHNA and CDR2 SNTAGT. The CDR3 sequence is 14 residues long. V lost 9 bases to trimming and J lost 6 bases; unmatched junction nucleotides: 8. CDR3 DNA: TGTGCCAGTTCGAGACTAGCGGGCGGCAATGAGCAGTTCTTC. Its translation: CASSRLAGGNEQFF.